This T cell receptor beta chain derives from a study of identifying expanded T cells in peripheral blood. Findings and caveats of the study: Differentially abundant clones: roughly 1.2 between replicates, about 16 at roughly 2 weeks, approximately 18 at four.

Data came from immunoSEQ multiplex PCR; TCRdb stores just in-frame clones and leaves some out. The sample has 85,000 to 95,000 clones; about nine tenths are singletons. Healthy donors had no documented immune events, such as infections, while sampled. Comment on this clone: Its antigen is still unknown.

The CDR3 covers 12 residues. With V trimmed by 4 bases and J by 6 bases, 2 bases remained unmatched. Germline assignment: CDR1 LNHDA and CDR2 SQIVND (reference sequence). Sequenced material: blood. This chain connects TRBV19 to TRBJ1-1, with 7 positions matching TRBD1. The source is a person between 18 and 69 years old in good health. The DNA of the CDR3 is TGTGCCAGTAGTACGACAGGGCCTGAAGCTTTCTTT. It encodes CASSTTGPEAFF.